The entry that follows covers one TCR beta chain sequence. The antigen remains undetermined. This record belongs to a study of T cell responses to AZD1222 COVID-19 vaccine. General study findings and limits: Dominant CD4 TCR responses targeted spike regions 160-218 and 743-854.

Assay used: immunoSEQ multiplex PCR; TCRdb lists only in-frame clones, some missing. The sample contains tens of thousands of clones, 88% of which appear only once. The CDR3 has 15 amino acids. V was shortened by 4 bases and J by 4 bases, with 16 bases between the two germline ends. CDR1 and CDR2 (germline): MNHEY, SMNVEV (reference sequence). The source was peripheral blood, collected on day 0 of AZD1222 vaccination. The sequence was collected from an adult in good health. The chain couples TRBV27 to TRBJ1-1; tentative D call: TRBD1 (6 bases). CDR3 loop: CASSSQGGRSTEAFF. As DNA, the CDR3 is TGTGCCAGCAGTTCCCAAGGGGGGAGAAGCACTGAAGCTTTCTTT.